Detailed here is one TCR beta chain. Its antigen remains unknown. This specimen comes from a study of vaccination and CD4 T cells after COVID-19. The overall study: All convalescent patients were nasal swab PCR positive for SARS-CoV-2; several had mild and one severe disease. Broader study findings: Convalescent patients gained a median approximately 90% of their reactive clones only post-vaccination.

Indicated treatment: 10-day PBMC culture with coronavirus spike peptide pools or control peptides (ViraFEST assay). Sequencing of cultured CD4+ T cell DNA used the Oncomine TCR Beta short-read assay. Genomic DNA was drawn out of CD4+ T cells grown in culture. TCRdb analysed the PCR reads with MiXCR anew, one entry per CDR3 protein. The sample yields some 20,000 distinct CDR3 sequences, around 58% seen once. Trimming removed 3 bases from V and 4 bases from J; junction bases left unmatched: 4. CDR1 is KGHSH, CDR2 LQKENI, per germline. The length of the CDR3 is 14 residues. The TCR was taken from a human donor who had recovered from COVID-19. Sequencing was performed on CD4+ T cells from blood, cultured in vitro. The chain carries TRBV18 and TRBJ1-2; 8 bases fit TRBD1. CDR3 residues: CASSPGQGSYGYTF. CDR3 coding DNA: TGTGCCAGCTCACCTGGACAGGGCAGCTATGGCTACACCTTC.